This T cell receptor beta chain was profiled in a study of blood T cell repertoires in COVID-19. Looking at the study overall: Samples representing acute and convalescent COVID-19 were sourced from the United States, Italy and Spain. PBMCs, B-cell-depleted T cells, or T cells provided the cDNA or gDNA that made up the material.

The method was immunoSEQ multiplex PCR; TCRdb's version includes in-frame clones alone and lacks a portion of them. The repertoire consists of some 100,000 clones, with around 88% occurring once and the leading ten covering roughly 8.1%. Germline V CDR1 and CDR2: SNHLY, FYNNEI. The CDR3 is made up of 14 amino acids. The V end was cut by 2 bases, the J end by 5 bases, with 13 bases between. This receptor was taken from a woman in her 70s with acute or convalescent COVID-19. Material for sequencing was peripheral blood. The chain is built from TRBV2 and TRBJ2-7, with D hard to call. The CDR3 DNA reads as TGTGCCAGCAGTGAATCGCCATCCAGTGACGAGCAGTACTTC. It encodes CASSESPSSDEQYF.